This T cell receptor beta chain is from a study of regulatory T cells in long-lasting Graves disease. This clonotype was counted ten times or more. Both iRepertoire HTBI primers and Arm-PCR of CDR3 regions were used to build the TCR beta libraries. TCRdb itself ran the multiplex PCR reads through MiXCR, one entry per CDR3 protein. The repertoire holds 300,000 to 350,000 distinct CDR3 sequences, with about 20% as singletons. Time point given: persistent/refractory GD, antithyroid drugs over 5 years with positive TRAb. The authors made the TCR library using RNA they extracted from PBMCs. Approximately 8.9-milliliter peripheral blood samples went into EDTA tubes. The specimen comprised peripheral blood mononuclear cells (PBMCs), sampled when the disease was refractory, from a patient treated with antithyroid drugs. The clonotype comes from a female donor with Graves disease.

The CDR3 protein is CATRGYGTGDTGELFF. CDR3 coding DNA: TGTGCCACCAGGGGATACGGGACAGGGGACACCGGGGAGCTGTTTTTT. This sequence joins TRBV10-3 and TRBJ2-2; 10 bases are shared with TRBD1. Trimming took 10 bases from V and 3 from J; bases not matched to a gene: 11. This CDR3 comprises 16 residues. Germline assignment: CDR1 ENHRY and CDR2 SYGVKD.